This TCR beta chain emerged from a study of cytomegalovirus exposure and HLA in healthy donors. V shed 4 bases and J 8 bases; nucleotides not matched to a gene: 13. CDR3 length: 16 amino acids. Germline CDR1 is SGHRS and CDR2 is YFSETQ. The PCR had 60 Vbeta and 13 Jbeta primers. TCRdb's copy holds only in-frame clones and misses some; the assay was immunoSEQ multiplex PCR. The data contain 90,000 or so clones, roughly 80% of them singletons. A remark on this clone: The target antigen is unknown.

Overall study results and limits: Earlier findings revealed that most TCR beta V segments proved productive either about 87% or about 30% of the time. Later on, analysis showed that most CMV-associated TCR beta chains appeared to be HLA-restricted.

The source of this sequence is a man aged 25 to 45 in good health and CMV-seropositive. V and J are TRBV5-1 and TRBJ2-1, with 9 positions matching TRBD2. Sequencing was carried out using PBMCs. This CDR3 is CASSGGGAGGAYEQFF. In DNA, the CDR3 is TGCGCCAGCAGCGGCGGCGGAGCGGGGGGTGCCTATGAGCAGTTCTTC.